The subject of this entry is one T cell receptor beta chain. The sample comes from a study of blood T cell repertoires in COVID-19. Profiled with immunoSEQ multiplex PCR; TCRdb holds only in-frame clones, not every one. The sample holds some 160,000 clones, 65% to 85% seen once. CDR3 length: 14 residues. Germline loops: CDR1 SGHRS, CDR2 YFSETQ. Trimming left V 0 bases short and J 5 bases short, with 9 bases between. The chain has TRBV5-1 and TRBJ1-5, with a tentative D call TRBD1 (5 bases). The sequence was collected from a man in his fifties or sixties with active or convalescent COVID-19. The specimen was peripheral blood. CDR3 sequence (DNA): TGCGCCAGCAGCTTGGTCGCGGGGGATCAGCCCCAGCATTTT. Protein product: CASSLVAGDQPQHF.